The 8 T cell receptor beta chains below were found in one sample sequenced in a study of cytotoxic CD8 clonotypes in ibrutinib-treated CLL. Sequencing was performed with immunoSEQ multiplex PCR; in TCRdb, only in-frame clones are kept and a portion is missing. The sample lists some 350,000 clones, roughly two thirds occurring once. Material: PBMCs, obtained after 36 months of ibrutinib treatment. All receptors derive from a human donor with chronic lymphocytic leukemia.

This clone has a single count. V usage is TRBV7-8 and J usage is TRBJ2-7; possibly TRBD2 for D (5 bases). This CDR3 is 16 amino acids long. Trimming removed 0 bases from V and 0 bases from J, with 12 bases in between. Looked up from germline, CDR1 is SGHVS and CDR2 is FQNEAQ. The CDR3 protein is CASSLAQDLISYEQYF. The CDR3 region has the DNA TGTGCCAGCAGCTTAGCGCAGGACTTAATCTCCTACGAGCAGTACTTC.

The chain carries TRBV11-2 and TRBJ2-3, with D possibly being TRBD1 or TRBD2 (5 bases each). Trimming took 2 bases from V and 3 from J, leaving 15 bases between them. The CDR3 totals 16 residues. Germline V CDR1 and CDR2: SGHAT, FQNNGV. The CDR3 region has the DNA TGTGCCAGCAGCTTAAGGGGCAGGGAGCGTACAGATACGCAGTATTTT. Translated: CASSLRGRERTDTQYF. Filled out from reference TRBV11-2 and TRBJ2-3, the complete variable domain reads EAGVAQSPRYKIIEKRQSVAFWCNPISGHATLYWYQQILGQGPKLLIQFQNNGVVDDSQLPKDRFSAERLKGVDSTLKIQPAKLEDSAVYLCASSLRGRERTDTQYFGPGTRLTVL.

The chain recombines TRBV7-2 with TRBJ2-5, with TRBD1 identical over 9 bases. The CDR3 has 15 residues. Trimming cost V 1 base and J 5 bases; bases outside gene matches: 5. Germline V gene sequence: CDR1 SGHTA, CDR2 FQGNSA. The CDR3: CASSLVTGGFETQYF. The CDR3 DNA reads TGTGCCAGCAGCTTAGTTACAGGGGGCTTTGAGACCCAGTACTTC.

The chain joins TRBV7-9 to TRBJ1-2; no clear D gene. V dropped 7 bases and J dropped 0 bases, with 15 bases sitting between them. In germline, CDR1 is SEHNR, CDR2 FQNEAQ (reference sequence). The CDR3 loop spans 15 amino acids. The CDR3 loop reads CASTLFRAPNYGYTF. Here the CDR3 DNA reads TGTGCCAGCACGCTTTTCCGTGCCCCTAACTATGGCTACACCTTC.

DNA for the CDR3: TGCGCCAGCAGTCAAATCCAGCGGGATGAGGAGACCCAGTACTTC. Protein product: CASSQIQRDEETQYF. The chain links TRBV23-1 to TRBJ2-5; TRBD2 matches 7 bases. TRBV23-1 is an ORF; its function is uncertain. V shed 2 bases, J shed 5 bases, and the junction held 8 bases outside the gene matches. CDR3 length: 15 amino acids.

The gene calls are TRBV13 and TRBJ2-7, with 7 bases identical to TRBD2. The CDR3 is 14 amino acids. The ends lost 1 base at V and 6 bases at J; junction bases unmatched: 6. The V gene's germline CDR1 is PRHDT and CDR2 FYEKMQ (reference sequence). CDR3 DNA: TGTGCCAGCAGCTTAGCCCGGGAGGAGATCGAGCAGTACTTC. Translated, it gives CASSLAREEIEQYF.

The chain is built from TRBV14 and TRBJ2-5; D gene ambiguous. Deletions cut 1 base from V and 4 bases from J, with 7 bases between. The CDR3 covers 13 residues. Germline V gives CDR1 SGHDN, CDR2 FVKESK. CDR3 region: CASSQVWTETQYF. DNA for the CDR3: TGTGCCAGCAGCCAAGTTTGGACAGAGACCCAGTACTTC. Combining the CDR3 with reference TRBV14 and TRBJ2-5 gives the whole variable domain EAGVTQFPSHSVIEKGQTVTLRCDPISGHDNLYWYRRVMGKEIKFLLHFVKESKQDESGMPNNRFLAERTGGTYSTLKVQPAELEDSGVYFCASSQVWTETQYFGPGTRLLVL.

For the CDR3, the DNA is TGTGCCAGCAGCCATGGACAGGGACCCTACGAGCAGTACTTC. This sequence encodes CASSHGQGPYEQYF. The rearrangement uses TRBV9 and TRBJ2-7; TRBD1 matches at 8 bases. Germline CDR1 and CDR2: SGDLS and YYNGEE. The CDR3 runs 14 residues. The V gene end was trimmed by 4 bases and the J gene end by 2 bases; junction bases not matched to a gene: 5.